These 30 T cell receptor beta chains were all obtained from the same sample, sequenced in a study of blood T cell repertoires in COVID-19. Repertoires were generated with immunoSEQ multiplex PCR, while TCRdb's copy carries only in-frame clones and drops some. The data contain 60,000 to 80,000 clones, about nine tenths of them singletons. Sample: peripheral blood. These receptors were collected from an older woman with acute or convalescent COVID-19.

This chain joins TRBV24-1 and TRBJ1-4, with TRBD1 identical over 7 bases. The CDR3 is 13 residues long. J was trimmed by 7 bases and V by 7 bases; bases with no gene match: 5. The germline V gene has CDR1 KGHDR and CDR2 SFDVKD. For the CDR3, the DNA is TGTGCCACCAGGGACAGGACTGGTGAAAAACTGTTTTTT. Residues: CATRDRTGEKLFF.

The gene calls are TRBV27 and TRBJ1-1; D possibly corresponds to TRBD1 (5 bases). This CDR3 is built from 15 residues. V shed 10 bases and J shed 7 bases, with 25 bases lying between them. Germline V gene lookup returns CDR1 MNHEY and CDR2 SMNVEV (reference sequence). Here the CDR3 DNA reads TGTGCCATCAGAAGCTACCAGGGCCGAAATTATGAAGCTTTCTTT. It translates to CAIRSYQGRNYEAFF.

The rearrangement uses TRBV28 and TRBJ1-1, with a tentative D call TRBD1 (6 bases). CDR3 size: 9 residues. Trimming shortened V by 10 bases and J by 9 bases, and 9 bases separated the two germline ends. Per the germline V gene, CDR1 is MDHEN and CDR2 is SYDVKM. CDR3: CATGQQAFF. For the CDR3, the DNA is TGTGCCACGGGACAACAAGCTTTCTTT.

This chain links TRBV29-1 with TRBJ1-1; D perhaps matches TRBD1 (5 bases). Trimming removed 5 bases at V and 4 bases at J, with 11 bases between. The CDR3 is made up of 12 amino acids. Germline V lookup: CDR1 SQVTM, CDR2 ANQGSEA. The CDR3 nucleotides read TGCAGCGTTTCCTGGGGCTCCACTGAAGCTTTCTTT. This codes for CSVSWGSTEAFF.

Points on this clone: The sample has other DNA sequences that encode this CDR3 too. This rearrangement joins TRBV5-1 to TRBJ2-1, with 9 bases lining up with TRBD2. Germline CDR1 and CDR2: SGHRS and YFSETQ. V was pared by 4 bases and J by 4 bases, with 3 bases of the junction left unmatched. The CDR3 loop spans 14 amino acids. This chain's CDR3 is CASSLSGGYNEQFF. In DNA form, the CDR3 reads TGCGCCAGCAGCCTTAGCGGGGGATACAATGAGCAGTTCTTC. Together with reference TRBV5-1 and TRBJ2-1, the CDR3 gives the full variable domain: KAGVTQTPRYLIKTRGQQVTLSCSPISGHRSVSWYQQTPGQGLQFLFEYFSETQRNKGNFPGRFSGRQFSNSRSEMNVSTLELGDSALYLCASSLSGGYNEQFFGPGTRLTVL.

In its sample, this clone was seen once. The rearrangement uses TRBV27 and TRBJ1-5, with 11 positions matching TRBD1. The junction had 5 bases not matched to a gene; V was cut back by 5 bases and J by 5 bases. This CDR3 comprises 15 residues. Germline CDR1 MNHEY, CDR2 SMNVEV (reference sequence). The CDR3 region is CASSRTGGSYQPQHF. The CDR3 region has the DNA TGTGCCAGCAGTCGGACAGGGGGCTCTTATCAGCCCCAGCATTTT.

This clone was detected only once. The chain has TRBV6-5 and TRBJ1-5; TRBD1 agrees at 8 bases. The germline V gene encodes CDR1 MNHEY and CDR2 SVGAGI. The CDR3 is made up of 14 amino acids. Unmatched junction bases numbered 7, after V lost 7 bases and J lost 5 bases. CDR3 DNA sequence: TGTGCCAGCACCCTCAGGGGGCAATATCAGCCCCAGCATTTT. Its translation is CASTLRGQYQPQHF.

This clone showed up just a few times. The V and J genes are TRBV28 and TRBJ1-2, with TRBD1 as a possible D gene (5 bases). The CDR3 runs 16 residues. The V gene's germline CDR1 is MDHEN and CDR2 SYDVKM. V lost 6 bases and J 4 bases, leaving 21 bases between the germline ends. The CDR3: CASSAGGTSGSYGYTF. The CDR3 region has the DNA TGTGCCAGCAGCGCGGGAGGGACTAGCGGGAGCTATGGCTACACCTTC.

Only a few counts were recorded for this clone. The V and J genes are TRBV6-4 and TRBJ1-6, with 8 bases matching TRBD1. The CDR3 consists of 13 residues. Germline lookup yields CDR1 MRHNA and CDR2 SNTAGT. Trimming at V came to 4 bases and at J to 10 bases, leaving 3 bases not matched to a gene. CDR3: CASSVTGGSPLHF. CDR3 DNA sequence: TGTGCCAGCAGTGTAACAGGGGGGTCACCCCTCCACTTT.

This clone was seen more than once but under ten times. The chain is built from TRBV11-2 and TRBJ2-3, with TRBD1 as a possible D gene (6 bases). Germline values: CDR1 SGHAT, CDR2 FQNNGV. There are 19 residues in the CDR3. V gave up 4 bases and J gave up 4 bases, with 27 bases separating them. The CDR3 reads CASSYGPSKYGNRADTQYF. Here the CDR3 DNA reads TGTGCCAGCAGCTACGGCCCGTCAAAATATGGTAACAGGGCAGATACGCAGTATTTT.

V usage is TRBV28 and J usage is TRBJ2-1; D might be TRBD2 (5 bases). This CDR3 spans 14 amino acids. CDR1 and CDR2 (germline): MDHEN, SYDVKM. Trimming took off 5 bases at V and 8 bases at J, with 16 bases between the two ends. CDR3 residues: CASSLPSLVHEQFF. In DNA, the CDR3 is TGTGCCAGCAGTCTTCCTTCACTAGTCCATGAGCAGTTCTTC.

V gene TRBV19 combines with J gene TRBJ1-1; possible D gene TRBD1, 5 bases. The CDR3 has 13 residues. The germline V gene has CDR1 LNHDA and CDR2 SQIVND (reference sequence). V lost 9 bases and J lost 3, with 14 bases in between. CDR3 sequence: CASRTLRDTEAFF. The CDR3, as DNA: TGTGCCAGCAGAACTCTCAGGGACACTGAAGCTTTCTTT. The whole variable domain, filled in from reference TRBV19 and TRBJ1-1, reads DGGITQSPKYLFRKEGQNVTLSCEQNLNHDAMYWYRQDPGQGLRLIYYSQIVNDFQKGDIAEGYSVSREKKESFPLTVTSAQKNPTAFYLCASRTLRDTEAFFGQGTRLTVV.

This rearrangement joins TRBV3-1 (or the pseudogene TRBV3-2) to TRBJ1-1; 10 positions match TRBD1. CDR1 is LGHDT, CDR2 YNNKEL, per germline (reference sequence). This CDR3 has 14 amino acids. V lost 1 base to trimming and J lost 5 bases; unmatched junction nucleotides: 1. CDR3: CASSQGDRGTEAFF. The CDR3 nucleotides are TGTGCCAGCAGCCAAGGGGACAGGGGTACTGAAGCTTTCTTT.

V and J are TRBV18 and TRBJ1-6; D might be TRBD1 (5 bases). The V gene's germline CDR1 is KGHSH and CDR2 LQKENI. Deletions cut 4 bases from V and 9 bases from J, with 16 bases between. This CDR3 has 15 residues. The CDR3 reads CASSLDGAMVSPLHF. CDR3 DNA sequence: TGTGCCAGCTCACTAGATGGGGCAATGGTTTCACCCCTCCACTTT.

This chain uses TRBV3-1 (or the pseudogene TRBV3-2) with TRBJ1-2, with a tentative D call TRBD1 (5 bases). Looked up from germline, CDR1 is LGHDT and CDR2 is YNNKEL (reference sequence). Trimming removed 3 bases at V and 0 bases at J, with 5 bases between. This CDR3 contains 13 residues. The CDR3 DNA is TGTGCCAGCAGCCAGACAGCTAACTATGGCTACACCTTC. Protein product: CASSQTANYGYTF.

The chain is built from TRBV27 and TRBJ1-5; weak D call: TRBD1 (5 bases). Germline V CDR1 and CDR2: MNHEY, SMNVEV (reference sequence). The CDR3 has 14 amino acids. Trimming pared 5 bases from V and 9 bases from J, leaving 17 bases between. CDR3 nucleotide sequence: TGTGCCAGCAGTGACGGGACTCCGATGGGGCCCCAGCATTTT. It yields the protein CASSDGTPMGPQHF.

The gene calls are TRBV5-6 and TRBJ1-3; 7 positions agree with TRBD1. The junction had 6 bases not matched to a gene; V was cut back by 3 bases and J by 0 bases. CDR1 and CDR2 (germline): SGHDT, YYEEEE. The CDR3 totals 16 residues. CDR3 protein: CASSSGGGISGNTIYF. The DNA of the CDR3 is TGTGCCAGCAGCTCAGGGGGAGGAATCTCTGGAAACACCATATATTTT.

This rearrangement joins TRBV12-3 or TRBV12-4 to TRBJ2-1; 7 positions agree with TRBD2. This CDR3 spans 13 amino acids. J gave up 9 bases and V 3 bases, and 5 bases lay outside the gene matches. This CDR3 is CASSLGGEREQFF. The CDR3 DNA sequence: TGTGCCAGCAGTTTGGGAGGGGAGCGTGAGCAGTTCTTC.

The V call is TRBV4-2, the J call TRBJ2-7; D might be TRBD1 (6 bases). V dropped 4 bases and J dropped 3 bases, with 16 bases sitting between them. The germline gives CDR1 LGHNA, CDR2 YNFKEQ. CDR3 length: 15 amino acids. CDR3 sequence reads: CASSRFRDIGYEQYF. CDR3 sequence (DNA): TGTGCCAGCAGCCGATTCCGGGACATCGGCTACGAGCAGTACTTC.

J is TRBJ2-7 and V is TRBV4-2; 12 bases agree with TRBD2. Trimming took 0 bases from V and 7 from J; bases not matched to a gene: 7. The CDR3 spans 16 residues. Germline V CDR1 and CDR2: LGHNA, YNFKEQ. CDR3 amino acids: CASSQDVTSGSREQYF. DNA for the CDR3: TGTGCCAGCAGCCAAGACGTGACTAGCGGGAGTAGAGAGCAGTACTTC.

The chain has TRBV10-3 and TRBJ1-1; D not certain. The CDR3 is 12 amino acids. Per the germline V gene, CDR1 is ENHRY and CDR2 is SYGVKD. Deletions cut 0 bases from V and 11 bases from J, with 10 bases between. CDR3 nucleotides: TGTGCCATCAGTGAGTCGGAAAAGCGGGCTTTCTTT. Translated, it gives CAISESEKRAFF.

The chain joins TRBV6-2 or TRBV6-3 to TRBJ1-5, with TRBD1 matching 7 bases. Germline CDR1 is MNHEY and CDR2 is SVGEGT. J was trimmed by 0 bases and V by 5 bases; bases with no gene match: 7. The CDR3 is 16 amino acids. CDR3 nucleotides: TGTGCCAGCAGTCCCGGGACAGTGAATAGCAATCAGCCCCAGCATTTT. It encodes CASSPGTVNSNQPQHF.

This chain links TRBV5-1 with TRBJ2-7; 9 positions match TRBD2. This CDR3 has 14 amino acids. CDR1 and CDR2 from the germline V gene are SGHRS and YFSETQ. Trimming at V came to 4 bases and at J to 7 bases, leaving 9 bases not matched to a gene. For the CDR3, the DNA is TGCGCCAGCAGCCGAGGGACTAGCCCCGGGGAGCAGTACTTC. It is translated as CASSRGTSPGEQYF.

This chain uses TRBV3-1 (or the pseudogene TRBV3-2) with TRBJ1-5, with D unclear. The CDR3 consists of 12 residues. Germline loops: CDR1 LGHDT, CDR2 YNNKEL (reference sequence). The V end lost 1 base, the J end lost 7 bases, and 5 bases lay between the germline ends. CDR3 sequence reads: CASSQGGQPQHF. The CDR3 DNA reads TGTGCCAGCAGCCAAGGAGGCCAGCCCCAGCATTTT.

This clone occurred a few times. J is TRBJ1-5 and V is TRBV7-2, with a tentative D call TRBD1 (6 bases). Germline V gene data show CDR1 as SGHTA and CDR2 as FQGNSA. The length of the CDR3 is 15 residues. V was pared by 2 bases and J by 2 bases, with 10 bases between. The CDR3 spells CASSLQGRGNQPQHF. In nucleotides, the CDR3 is TGTGCCAGCAGCTTACAGGGGAGAGGCAATCAGCCCCAGCATTTT.

The chain has TRBV6-6 and TRBJ2-5; D is undetermined. The germline V and J ends were trimmed by 5 bases and 5 bases, with 15 bases remaining between them. The CDR3 spans 14 residues. Germline CDR1 and CDR2: MNHNY and SVGAGI (reference sequence). In nucleotides, the CDR3 is TGTGCCAGCAGTCCCTGGGTCGTCAGGGAGACCCAGTACTTC. This codes for CASSPWVVRETQYF.

The V and J genes are TRBV7-2 and TRBJ2-1, with D maybe TRBD2 (5 bases). This CDR3 region has 15 residues. Trimming shortened V by 2 bases and J by 0 bases, and 8 bases separated the two germline ends. CDR1 is SGHTA, CDR2 FQGNSA, per germline. The DNA for the CDR3 is TGTGCCAGCAGCTTATTCGAGGGCTCCTACAATGAGCAGTTCTTC. Amino acids: CASSLFEGSYNEQFF.

This chain uses TRBV5-5 with TRBJ1-2; D gene uncertain. V lost 1 base to trimming and J lost 6 bases, with 13 bases between them. The CDR3 covers 14 residues. Germline CDR1 SGHKS, CDR2 YYEKEE (reference sequence). CDR3 amino acids: CASSLFGSIDGYTF. The CDR3 DNA follows: TGTGCCAGCAGCTTGTTCGGGAGCATTGATGGCTACACCTTC. Combining the CDR3 with reference TRBV5-5 and TRBJ1-2 gives the whole variable domain DAGVTQSPTHLIKTRGQQVTLRCSPISGHKSVSWYQQVLGQGPQFIFQYYEKEERGRGNFPDRFSARQFPNYSSELNVNALLLGDSALYLCASSLFGSIDGYTFGSGTRLTVV.

In DNA form, the CDR3 reads TGTGCCACCAGTGATCCGGCAACGGGGGGCTGGGGCTACAATGAGCAGTTCTTC. Translation: CATSDPATGGWGYNEQFF. The chain combines TRBV24-1 with TRBJ2-1; D perhaps matches TRBD2 (7 bases). Trimming pared 3 bases from V and 3 bases from J, leaving 20 bases between. The CDR3 length is 18 residues. Germline assignment: CDR1 KGHDR and CDR2 SFDVKD.

V gene TRBV6-5 combines with J gene TRBJ1-2; possible D gene TRBD1, 5 bases. The CDR3 length is 13 residues. Germline V CDR1 and CDR2: MNHEY, SVGAGI. V gave up 6 bases and J gave up 8 bases, with 16 bases separating them. Here the CDR3 DNA reads TGTGCCAGCAGCAACCTCAGGGTGATCGGCTACACCTTC. Translation gives CASSNLRVIGYTF.